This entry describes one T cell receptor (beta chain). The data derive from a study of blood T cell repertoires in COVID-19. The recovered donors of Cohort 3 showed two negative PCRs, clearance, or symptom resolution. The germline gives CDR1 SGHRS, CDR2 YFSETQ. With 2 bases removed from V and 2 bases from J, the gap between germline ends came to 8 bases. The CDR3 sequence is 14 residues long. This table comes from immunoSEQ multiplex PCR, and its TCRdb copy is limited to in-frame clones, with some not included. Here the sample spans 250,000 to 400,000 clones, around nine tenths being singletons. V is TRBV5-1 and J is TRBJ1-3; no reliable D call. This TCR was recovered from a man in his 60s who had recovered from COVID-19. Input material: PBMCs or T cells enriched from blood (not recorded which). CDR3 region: CASSFSGAGNTIYF. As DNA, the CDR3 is TGCGCCAGCAGCTTTAGCGGGGCTGGAAACACCATATATTTT.